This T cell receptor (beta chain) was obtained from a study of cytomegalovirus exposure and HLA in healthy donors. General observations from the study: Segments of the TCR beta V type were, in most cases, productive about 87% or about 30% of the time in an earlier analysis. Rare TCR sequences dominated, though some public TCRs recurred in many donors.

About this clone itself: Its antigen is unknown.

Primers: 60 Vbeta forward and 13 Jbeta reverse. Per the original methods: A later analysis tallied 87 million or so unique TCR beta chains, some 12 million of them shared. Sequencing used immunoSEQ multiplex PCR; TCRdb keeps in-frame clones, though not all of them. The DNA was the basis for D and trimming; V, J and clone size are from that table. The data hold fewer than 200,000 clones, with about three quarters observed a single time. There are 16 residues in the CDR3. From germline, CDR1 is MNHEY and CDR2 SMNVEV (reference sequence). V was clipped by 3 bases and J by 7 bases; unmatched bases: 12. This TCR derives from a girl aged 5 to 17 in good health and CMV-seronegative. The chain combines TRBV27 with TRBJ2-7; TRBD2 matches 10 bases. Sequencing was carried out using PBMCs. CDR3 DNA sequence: TGTGCCAGCAGTTTTATTCAAGCGGGGGGGCCGAGGGAGCAGTACTTC. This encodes CASSFIQAGGPREQYF.